One and the same sample provided the 22 T cell receptor beta chains below, sequenced in a study of T cells after posttransplantation cyclophosphamide. The protocol was immunoSEQ multiplex PCR, while the TCRdb copy is restricted to in-frame clones and leaves out a portion. Found here are under 50,000 clones, no singletons; the ten largest cover roughly 4.3%. The sample taken for sequencing was PBMCs. These receptors came from a woman aged 50 to 65 in good health and a related stem cell transplant donor.

This clone was observed many times. The chain combines TRBV12-5 with TRBJ1-1; 11 bases are shared with TRBD1. This CDR3 is 17 amino acids long. V trimming: 3 bases; J trimming: 3 bases; junction bases outside the gene matches: 9. From germline, CDR1 is LGHNT and CDR2 FRNRAP. CDR3 loop: CASGLPGQGARYTEAFF. The CDR3 region has the DNA TGTGCTAGTGGTTTACCCGGACAGGGGGCAAGGTACACTGAAGCTTTCTTT. The complete variable domain, with remaining parts taken from reference TRBV12-5 and TRBJ1-1, reads DARVTQTPRHKVTEMGQEVTMRCQPILGHNTVFWYRQTMMQGLELLAYFRNRAPLDDSGMPKDRFSAEMPDATLATLKIQPSEPRDSAVYFCASGLPGQGARYTEAFFGQGTRLTVV.

This clone has at least ten counts. The rearrangement links TRBV5-1 to TRBJ2-3; 9 positions match TRBD1. J lost 4 bases, V lost 4 bases, and 10 bases had no gene match. The germline V gene has CDR1 SGHRS and CDR2 YFSETQ. CDR3 length: 16 amino acids. As DNA, the CDR3 is TGCGCCAGCAGCCTATACACGGGACAGGGTGCAGATACGCAGTATTTT. This sequence encodes CASSLYTGQGADTQYF.

This clone was observed many times. The V gene is TRBV5-1, the J gene TRBJ1-2, with D hard to call. V was cut by 7 bases and J by 2 bases, with 12 bases left in between. The CDR3 has 13 amino acids. Germline values: CDR1 SGHRS, CDR2 YFSETQ. For the CDR3, the DNA is TGCGCCAGCGGAGGTCGTCAGAACTATGGCTACACCTTC. As protein: CASGGRQNYGYTF.

This clone was observed at least ten times. This chain links TRBV30 with TRBJ2-6; D possibly corresponds to TRBD1 (6 bases). V lost 1 base to trimming and J lost 0 bases, with 10 bases between them. Looked up from germline, CDR1 is GTSNPN and CDR2 is SVGIG (reference sequence). This CDR3 is 16 amino acids long. The CDR3 is CAWSEGQVSGANVLTF. The CDR3, as DNA: TGTGCCTGGAGTGAGGGACAAGTCTCTGGGGCCAACGTCCTGACTTTC.

This clone was picked up many times. The gene calls are TRBV6-5 and TRBJ2-2; 8 bases fit TRBD2. Germline V gene sequence: CDR1 MNHEY, CDR2 SVGAGI. The CDR3 extends over 15 amino acids. After removal of 8 bases from V and 3 bases from J, the junction contained 8 bases not matched to a gene. The DNA for the CDR3 is TGTGCCAGCTTCCGAGCGGGGGACCACACCGGGGAGCTGTTTTTT. Translated, it gives CASFRAGDHTGELFF.

This clone came up many times. This chain connects TRBV19 to TRBJ2-5; 7 nucleotides match TRBD1. Germline V CDR1 and CDR2: LNHDA, SQIVND (reference sequence). The CDR3 loop spans 13 amino acids. With 5 bases clipped from V and 1 base from J, the junction kept 1 base outside the gene matches. The DNA of the CDR3 is TGTGCCAGTAGTGGGACAGTCCAAGAGACCCAGTACTTC. Amino acid sequence: CASSGTVQETQYF.

The chain combines TRBV28 with TRBJ2-5; possible D gene TRBD1, 7 bases. The assigned J gene may be wrong: the sequence end matches TRBJ2-7 better. This CDR3 has 14 residues. Germline CDR1 reads MDHEN; CDR2 reads SYDVKM. CDR3 coding DNA: TGTGCCAGCAGTTTGGAGGGACAGCTCTACGAGCAGTACTTC. Its protein product is CASSLEGQLYEQYF.

This clone occurred many times. This chain connects TRBV4-1 to TRBJ2-3, with 7 bases that match TRBD1. V lost 0 bases, J lost 0 bases, and 6 bases stayed unmatched. The CDR3 has 17 amino acids. CDR1 and CDR2 (germline): MGHRA, YSYEKL. This CDR3 reads CASSQDRTGSSTDTQYF. DNA of the CDR3: TGCGCCAGCAGCCAAGATAGGACAGGTTCCAGCACAGATACGCAGTATTTT.

This clone was recorded many times. The V and J genes are TRBV30 and TRBJ1-2, with 7 bases matching TRBD1. V was pared by 1 base and J by 8 bases, with 7 bases of the junction left unmatched. The CDR3 totals 13 residues. Germline V CDR1 and CDR2: GTSNPN, SVGIG (reference sequence). This CDR3 reads CAWSDTGVSGYTF. The CDR3 DNA sequence: TGTGCCTGGAGTGACACAGGGGTCAGCGGCTACACCTTC.

This clone was picked up many times. The chain carries TRBV29-1 and TRBJ1-1; D possibly corresponds to TRBD1 (5 bases). Trimming removed 4 bases at V and 5 bases at J, with 11 bases between. The V gene's germline CDR1 is SQVTM and CDR2 ANQGSEA. CDR3 size: 12 residues. CDR3 DNA sequence: TGCAGCGTTGGGGAAGGGGATACTGAAGCTTTCTTT. This gives the protein CSVGEGDTEAFF.

This clone was counted ten times or more. This chain joins TRBV28 and TRBJ1-1, with no clear D. Deletions cut 7 bases from V and 7 bases from J, with 13 bases between. Germline lookup yields CDR1 MDHEN and CDR2 SYDVKM. The length of the CDR3 is 12 residues. Written as DNA, the CDR3 is TGTGCCAGCACCGACTGGTCAGTTGAAGCTTTCTTT. It translates to CASTDWSVEAFF. The variable domain in full, completed from reference TRBV28 and TRBJ1-1, reads DVKVTQSSRYLVKRTGEKVFLECVQDMDHENMFWYRQDPGLGLRLIYFSYDVKMKEKGDIPEGYSVSREKKERFSLILESASTNQTSMYLCASTDWSVEAFFGQGTRLTVV.

This clone was counted many times. This chain joins TRBV18 and TRBJ1-6, with D hard to call. The CDR3 is 16 residues long. In germline, CDR1 is KGHSH, CDR2 LQKENI. V dropped 1 base and J dropped 10 bases, with 17 bases sitting between them. The DNA for the CDR3 is TGTGCCAGCTCACCACGGTCGACGGACGGAGGATCACCCCTCCACTTT. This translates into CASSPRSTDGGSPLHF.

This clone was seen repeatedly, ten times or more. The CDR3 DNA reads as TGTGCCATCAGTGAGTTCCTGTCCGAGCAGTTCTTC. Translation: CAISEFLSEQFF. The gene calls are TRBV10-3 and TRBJ2-1; D remains unclear. The germline CDR1 and CDR2 sequences are ENHRY and SYGVKD. The CDR3 is made up of 12 amino acids. The V end was cut by 1 base, the J end by 10 bases, with 8 bases between.

This clone has at least ten counts. This chain links TRBV6-5 with TRBJ2-3; no firm D call. The CDR3 is 13 residues long. Trimming took off 6 bases at V and 2 bases at J, with 9 bases between the two ends. Germline V CDR1 and CDR2: MNHEY, SVGAGI. The CDR3 DNA follows: TGTGCCAGCAGCCCAACTCACACAGATACGCAGTATTTT. This sequence encodes CASSPTHTDTQYF.

This clone was seen repeatedly, ten times or more. V and J are TRBV28 and TRBJ1-1; 7 positions agree with TRBD1. Germline assignment: CDR1 MDHEN and CDR2 SYDVKM. The CDR3 spans 14 residues. V trimming: 6 bases; J trimming: 11 bases; junction bases outside the gene matches: 15. The CDR3 spells CASRILQGSFGAFF. In DNA form, the CDR3 reads TGTGCCAGCAGGATTCTACAGGGGTCGTTCGGGGCTTTCTTT.

This clone was observed many times. The chain uses TRBV7-3 and TRBJ2-1, with 7 positions matching TRBD2. V lost 3 bases, J lost 4 bases, and 15 bases stayed unmatched. From germline, CDR1 is SGHTA and CDR2 FQGTGA. The CDR3 has 18 amino acids. The CDR3, as DNA: TGTGCCAGCAGCTTGAAAGGAAAAGGCGGGGGTCTTTACAATGAGCAGTTCTTC. This codes for CASSLKGKGGGLYNEQFF.

This clone was observed many times. Other DNA variants within this sample encode the same CDR3. V and J are TRBV11-3 and TRBJ1-5; 7 bases map to TRBD1. The CDR3 extends over 16 amino acids. Looked up from germline, CDR1 is SGHNT and CDR2 is YENEEA. V lost 1 base and J lost 7; bases outside the gene matches: 10. The CDR3 DNA reads TGTGCCAGCAGCTTAGGGGAAGGGGGCGGTTTACAGCCCCAGCATTTT. Translating gives CASSLGEGGGLQPQHF.

This clone was seen at least ten times. The chain couples TRBV18 to TRBJ1-5, with a weak D call TRBD1 (6 bases). The CDR3 length is 16 residues. The ends were cut back, 3 bases at V and 4 bases at J, with 16 bases in the middle. Germline CDR1 KGHSH, CDR2 LQKENI. DNA of the CDR3: TGTGCCAGCTCACCTCGCCCTAGTCAGGGGAATCAGCCCCAGCATTTT. It specifies CASSPRPSQGNQPQHF.

This clone was detected many times. The chain employs TRBV9 and TRBJ1-1; 10 bases align to TRBD1. The CDR3 loop spans 16 amino acids. J was trimmed by 1 base and V by 0 bases; bases with no gene match: 3. Germline V gene lookup returns CDR1 SGDLS and CDR2 YYNGEE. The CDR3 here is CASSVGDRGKNTEAFF. CDR3 DNA: TGTGCCAGCAGCGTAGGGGACAGGGGTAAGAACACTGAAGCTTTCTTT.

This clone has a count of ten or more. The chain joins TRBV11-3 to TRBJ1-4, with TRBD1 identical over 7 bases. CDR3 length: 14 amino acids. Trimming at V came to 6 bases and at J to 5 bases, leaving 6 bases not matched to a gene. Germline V CDR1 and CDR2: SGHNT, YENEEA. CDR3 amino acids: CASSRDSLNEKLFF. The CDR3 coding sequence is TGTGCCAGCAGTCGGGACAGTTTGAATGAAAAACTGTTTTTT. Full variable domain (outside the CDR3, taken from reference TRBV11-3 and TRBJ1-4): EAGVVQSPRYKIIEKKQPVAFWCNPISGHNTLYWYLQNLGQGPELLIRYENEEAVDDSQLPKDRFSAERLKGVDSTLKIQPAELGDSAVYLCASSRDSLNEKLFFGSGTQLSVL.

This clone was seen ten or more times. CDR3 region: CAWSVGAGVYNEQFF. In nucleotides, the CDR3 is TGTGCCTGGAGTGTGGGAGCGGGGGTATACAATGAGCAGTTCTTC. The chain combines TRBV30 with TRBJ2-1; 8 positions match TRBD2. The germline V gene has CDR1 GTSNPN and CDR2 SVGIG (reference sequence). The CDR3 contains 15 residues. The trim removed 0 bases at V and 4 bases at J, leaving 5 bases unmatched.

This clone has ten or more counts. V gene TRBV10-3 combines with J gene TRBJ1-5, with 7 bases lining up with TRBD1. J was trimmed by 1 base and V by 9 bases; bases with no gene match: 3. The CDR3 has 13 amino acids. Germline CDR1 ENHRY, CDR2 SYGVKD. DNA of the CDR3: TGTGCCATTTCGGACAGGAGCAATCAGCCCCAGCATTTT. Amino acid sequence: CAISDRSNQPQHF.